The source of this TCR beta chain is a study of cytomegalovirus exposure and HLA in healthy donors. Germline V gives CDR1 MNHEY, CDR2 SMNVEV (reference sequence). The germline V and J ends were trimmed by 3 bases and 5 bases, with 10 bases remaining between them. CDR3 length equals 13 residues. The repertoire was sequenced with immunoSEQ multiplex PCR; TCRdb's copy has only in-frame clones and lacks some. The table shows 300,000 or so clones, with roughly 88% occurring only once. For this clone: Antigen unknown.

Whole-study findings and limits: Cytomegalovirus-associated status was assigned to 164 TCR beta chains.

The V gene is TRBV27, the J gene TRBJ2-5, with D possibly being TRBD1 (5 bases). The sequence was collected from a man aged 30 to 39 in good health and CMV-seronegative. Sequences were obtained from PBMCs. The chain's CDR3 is CASSFAQGETQYF. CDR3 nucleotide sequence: TGTGCCAGCAGTTTCGCTCAGGGCGAGACCCAGTACTTC.